The present entry profiles one TCR beta chain with its context. Its antigen remains unknown. The authors ran a second PCR of 7 to 11 cycles using a sample-barcoded 5' primer and a J-beta primer mix. Template switching added a 12-random-nucleotide identifier to every cDNA molecule. Via MiXCR, TCRdb re-called the 5' RACE reads, giving one row per CDR3 protein. The sample records 780,000 or so distinct CDR3 sequences, more than 55% being singletons. The record originates from a study of blood T cells in healthy people across ages. Study-level findings and limits: The authors considered diversity estimates from one million T cells to be underestimates. Naive T cell percentage by flow cytometry tracked strongly with beta diversity.

Germline CDR1 is MGHDK and CDR2 is SYGVNS. The CDR3 runs to 14 residues. Trimming left V 1 base short and J 4 bases short, with 9 bases between. This clonotype originated in a middle-aged man in good health. The chain combines TRBV25-1 with TRBJ2-3; D is undetermined. The source material was blood. The CDR3 sequence is CASSELRVADTQYF. The CDR3 DNA reads TGTGCCAGCAGTGAATTAAGGGTAGCAGATACGCAGTATTTT.